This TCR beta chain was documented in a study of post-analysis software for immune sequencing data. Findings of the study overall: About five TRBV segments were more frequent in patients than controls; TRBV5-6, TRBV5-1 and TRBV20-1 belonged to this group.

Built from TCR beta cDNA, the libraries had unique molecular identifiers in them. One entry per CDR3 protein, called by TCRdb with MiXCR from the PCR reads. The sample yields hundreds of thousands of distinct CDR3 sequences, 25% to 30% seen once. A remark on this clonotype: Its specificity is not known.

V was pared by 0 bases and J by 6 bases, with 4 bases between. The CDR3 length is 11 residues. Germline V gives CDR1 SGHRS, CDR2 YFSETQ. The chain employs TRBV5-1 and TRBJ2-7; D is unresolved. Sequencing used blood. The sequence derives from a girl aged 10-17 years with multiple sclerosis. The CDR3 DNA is TGCGCCAGCAGCTTGGGATTCGAGCAGTACTTC. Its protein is CASSLGFEQYF.